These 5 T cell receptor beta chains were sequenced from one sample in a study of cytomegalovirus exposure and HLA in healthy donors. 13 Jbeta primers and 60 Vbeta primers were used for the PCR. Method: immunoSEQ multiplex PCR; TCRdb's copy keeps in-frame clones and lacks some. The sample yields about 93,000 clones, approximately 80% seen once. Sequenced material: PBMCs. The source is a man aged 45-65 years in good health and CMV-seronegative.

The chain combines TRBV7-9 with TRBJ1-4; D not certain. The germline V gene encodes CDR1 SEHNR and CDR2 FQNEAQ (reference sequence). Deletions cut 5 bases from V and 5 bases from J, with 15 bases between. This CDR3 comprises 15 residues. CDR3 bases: TGTGCCAGCAGCATCCTCGGGGAGCTGAATGAAAAACTGTTTTTT. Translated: CASSILGELNEKLFF.

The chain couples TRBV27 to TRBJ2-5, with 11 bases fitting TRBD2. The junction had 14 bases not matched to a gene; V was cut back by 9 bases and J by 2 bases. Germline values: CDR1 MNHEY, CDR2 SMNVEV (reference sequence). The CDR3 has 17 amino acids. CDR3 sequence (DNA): TGTGCCAGTCGGGCACTAGGGACTAGCGGTAGACAAGAGACCCAGTACTTC. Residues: CASRALGTSGRQETQYF.

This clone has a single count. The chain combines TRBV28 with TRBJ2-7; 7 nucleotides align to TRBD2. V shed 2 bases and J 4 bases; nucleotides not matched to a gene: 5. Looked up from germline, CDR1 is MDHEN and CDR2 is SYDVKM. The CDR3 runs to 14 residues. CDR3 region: CASSLISGGYEQYF. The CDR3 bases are TGTGCCAGCAGTTTAATATCCGGGGGGTACGAGCAGTACTTC.

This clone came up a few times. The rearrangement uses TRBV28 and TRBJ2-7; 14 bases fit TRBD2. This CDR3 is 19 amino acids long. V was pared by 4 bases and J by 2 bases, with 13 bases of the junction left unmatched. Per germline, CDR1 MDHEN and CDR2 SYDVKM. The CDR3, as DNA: TGTGCCAGCAGTTCGAAGGGACTAGCGGGAGTGATAAGCCCCTACGAGCAGTACTTC. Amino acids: CASSSKGLAGVISPYEQYF.

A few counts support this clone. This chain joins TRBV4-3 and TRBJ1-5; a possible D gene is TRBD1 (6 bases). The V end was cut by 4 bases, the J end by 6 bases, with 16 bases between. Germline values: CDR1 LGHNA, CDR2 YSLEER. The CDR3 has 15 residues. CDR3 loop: CASSPPGDLGQPQHF. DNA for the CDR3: TGCGCCAGCAGCCCCCCAGGGGATTTGGGTCAGCCCCAGCATTTT.